This TCR beta chain comes out of a study of shared clonotypes between healthy human individuals. Assay: immunoSEQ multiplex PCR; the TCRdb copy retains only in-frame clones and omits some. The table has about 2.1 million clones, approximately 94% seen once. Naive CD8 cells, CD45RO-negative and positively selected for CCR7, excluded terminally differentiated effector memory CD45RA+ cells. The length of the CDR3 is 16 residues. V was cut by 4 bases and J by 5 bases, with 20 bases left in between. CDR1 is SGHDN and CDR2 is FVKESK in the germline V gene. This sequence originates from a man between 18 and 29 years old in good health. Some clones in this sample may be carry-over from other donors' samples. The J gene is TRBJ2-5, the V gene TRBV14; D possibly corresponds to TRBD1 (6 bases). Material: naive CD8+ T cells from PBMCs. The CDR3, as DNA: TGTGCCAGCAGCCCAAGGCTACCCCAGGGGTTTGAGACCCAGTACTTC. Translated, it gives CASSPRLPQGFETQYF. The variable domain in full, completed from reference TRBV14 and TRBJ2-5, reads EAGVTQFPSHSVIEKGQTVTLRCDPISGHDNLYWYRRVMGKEIKFLLHFVKESKQDESGMPNNRFLAERTGGTYSTLKVQPAELEDSGVYFCASSPRLPQGFETQYFGPGTRLLVL.